These 25 T cell receptor beta chains were all obtained from the same sample, sequenced in a study of blood T cell repertoires in COVID-19. Sequencing used immunoSEQ multiplex PCR; TCRdb keeps in-frame clones, though not all of them. The sample yields some 100,000 clones, approximately 86% seen once. Input material: peripheral blood. The receptors stem from a woman aged 70-85 years with active or convalescent COVID-19.

The chain links TRBV3-1 (or the pseudogene TRBV3-2) to TRBJ2-7; D gene uncertain. This CDR3 comprises 12 residues. V was cut by 4 bases and J by 0 bases, with 4 bases left in between. Germline values: CDR1 LGHDT, CDR2 YNNKEL (reference sequence). The CDR3 loop is CASSLSSYEQYF. CDR3 coding DNA: TGTGCCAGCAGCCTTAGCTCCTACGAGCAGTACTTC.

The rearrangement uses TRBV7-2 and TRBJ1-4; D remains ambiguous. Looked up from germline, CDR1 is SGHTA and CDR2 is FQGNSA. V dropped 5 bases and J dropped 8 bases, with 18 bases sitting between them. The CDR3 length is 15 residues. CDR3 amino acids: CASSPPGIKSEKLFF. The CDR3 DNA reads TGTGCCAGCAGCCCTCCGGGAATCAAAAGCGAAAAACTGTTTTTT.

The CDR3 spells CASSAGGMGKLFF. In DNA, the CDR3 is TGCGCCAGCAGTGCAGGGGGAATGGGAAAACTGTTTTTT. The chain links TRBV4-3 to TRBJ1-4; 7 positions agree with TRBD1. The length of the CDR3 is 13 residues. J lost 10 bases, V lost 6 bases, and 8 bases had no gene match. Germline lookup yields CDR1 LGHNA and CDR2 YSLEER.

V is TRBV2 and J is TRBJ2-3; 7 nucleotides agree with TRBD1. Unmatched junction bases numbered 10, after V lost 4 bases and J lost 6 bases. Germline CDR1 reads SNHLY; CDR2 reads FYNNEI. The CDR3 extends over 15 amino acids. CDR3 region: CASSAQGQITDTQYF. In DNA, the CDR3 is TGTGCCAGCAGTGCTCAGGGACAGATCACCGATACGCAGTATTTT.

The V and J genes are TRBV18 and TRBJ1-5; D uncertain. The CDR3 spans 13 residues. With 2 bases removed from V and 6 bases from J, the gap between germline ends came to 8 bases. CDR1 and CDR2 from the germline V gene are KGHSH and LQKENI. CDR3 coding DNA: TGTGCCAGCTCACCAGCGTCGGTTCAGCCCCAGCATTTT. It translates to CASSPASVQPQHF.

This clone came up once. The V and J genes are TRBV7-8 and TRBJ2-2; TRBD1 matches at 8 bases. The J segment lost 5 bases and the V segment lost 6 bases, leaving 20 bases of the junction unmatched. Germline V gene sequence: CDR1 SGHVS, CDR2 FQNEAQ. This CDR3 is 19 amino acids long. The CDR3 region has the DNA TGTGCCAGCAGTTTTCCGGGACAGGAAGGTTTAGTTTTAACCGGGGAGCTGTTTTTT. Protein sequence: CASSFPGQEGLVLTGELFF. The full variable domain, rest sourced from reference TRBV7-8 and TRBJ2-2, is GAGVSQSPRYKVAKRGQDVALRCDPISGHVSLFWYQQALGQGPEFLTYFQNEAQLDKSGLPSDRFFAERPEGSVSTLKIQRTQQEDSAVYLCASSFPGQEGLVLTGELFFGEGSRLTVL.

CDR3 sequence (DNA): TGTGCCAGCAGCTTGGAAGGCAGCGGGTTCACTGAAGCTTTCTTT. Protein sequence: CASSLEGSGFTEAFF. V is TRBV5-5 and J is TRBJ1-1; D is uncertain. V was pared by 0 bases and J by 4 bases, with 13 bases between. Germline-derived CDR1 and CDR2 are SGHKS and YYEKEE (reference sequence). The CDR3 spans 15 residues.

V is TRBV6-1 and J is TRBJ2-3, with TRBD1 matching over 8 bases. V trimming: 3 bases; J trimming: 5 bases; junction bases outside the gene matches: 4. The length of the CDR3 is 14 residues. Looked up from germline, CDR1 is MNHNS and CDR2 is SASEGT. The CDR3 protein is CASSDRGREDTQYF. Here the CDR3 DNA reads TGTGCCAGCAGTGACAGGGGGCGTGAAGATACGCAGTATTTT.

This chain connects TRBV6-5 to TRBJ1-4, with D possibly matching TRBD1 (5 bases). The CDR3 extends over 14 amino acids. Germline V gene sequence: CDR1 MNHEY, CDR2 SVGAGI. The V gene lost 6 bases and the J gene lost 5 bases, with 13 bases spanning the gap. This chain's CDR3 is CASRAGLNNEKLFF. The CDR3 bases are TGTGCCAGCAGAGCAGGGTTAAACAATGAAAAACTGTTTTTT.

V is TRBV15 and J is TRBJ1-2; 8 bases are shared with TRBD1. The CDR3 contains 15 residues. V shed 0 bases, J shed 4 bases, and the junction held 4 bases outside the gene matches. Germline V gene sequence: CDR1 LNHNV, CDR2 YYDKDF (reference sequence). CDR3 amino acids: CATSRDWTGIYGYTF. Written as DNA, the CDR3 is TGTGCCACCAGCAGAGATTGGACAGGGATCTATGGCTACACCTTC.

This clone was seen a few times. The chain couples TRBV6-4 to TRBJ1-2; TRBD1 is a possible D gene (5 bases). This CDR3 contains 13 residues. Germline V gene lookup returns CDR1 MRHNA and CDR2 SNTAGT. V lost 3 bases and J 4 bases, leaving 9 bases between the germline ends. CDR3 loop: CASSDGGGYGYTF. The CDR3 coding sequence is TGTGCCAGCAGTGATGGGGGAGGCTATGGCTACACCTTC.

This clone was seen a single time. The genes are TRBV10-3 and TRBJ2-1, with D perhaps matching TRBD1 (5 bases). CDR3 length: 15 amino acids. V lost 4 bases to trimming and J lost 6 bases, with 16 bases between them. Germline CDR1 reads ENHRY; CDR2 reads SYGVKD. For the CDR3, the DNA is TGTGCCATCAGTGGAAGGGGTAATGATGTCAATGAGCAGTTCTTC. Residues: CAISGRGNDVNEQFF.

The chain couples TRBV28 to TRBJ1-1; the D gene is possibly TRBD1 (6 bases). V lost 8 bases, J lost 11 bases, and 15 bases lay in between. The CDR3 sequence is 11 residues long. In germline, CDR1 is MDHEN, CDR2 SYDVKM. This CDR3 reads CASSERGAAFF. The DNA of the CDR3 is TGTGCCAGCTCCGAACGGGGGGCGGCTTTCTTT.

This chain links TRBV10-1 with TRBJ2-7; 8 positions agree with TRBD1. The CDR3 consists of 15 residues. Trimming took 0 bases from V and 5 from J; bases not matched to a gene: 6. Germline V gives CDR1 WNHNN, CDR2 SYGVQD (reference sequence). CDR3 in amino acids: CASSESGQGINEQYF. The CDR3 bases are TGCGCCAGCAGTGAGTCTGGACAGGGAATCAACGAGCAGTACTTC.

The rearrangement joins TRBV2 to TRBJ1-2; perhaps TRBD1 as D (5 bases). The CDR3 contains 13 residues. Germline CDR1 reads SNHLY; CDR2 reads FYNNEI. The ends were cut back, 6 bases at V and 6 bases at J, with 14 bases in the middle. CDR3 loop: CASSPTWGDGYTF. CDR3 DNA: TGTGCCAGCAGCCCTACGTGGGGGGATGGCTACACCTTC.

This sequence joins TRBV6-5 and TRBJ2-7, with 8 bases matching TRBD1. The CDR3 sequence is 14 residues long. V gave up 7 bases and J gave up 4 bases; unmatched junction bases: 9. Looked up from germline, CDR1 is MNHEY and CDR2 is SVGAGI. The CDR3 region is CASNRDRGGYEQYF. DNA for the CDR3: TGTGCCAGCAACCGAGACAGGGGAGGTTACGAGCAGTACTTC.

The chain employs TRBV5-1 and TRBJ1-6; D is unresolved. CDR1 is SGHRS, CDR2 YFSETQ, per germline. CDR3 length: 13 amino acids. V lost 5 bases, J lost 6 bases, and 9 bases lay in between. The chain's CDR3 is CASREGSNSPLHF. The CDR3 DNA sequence: TGCGCCAGCAGGGAGGGTAGTAATTCACCCCTCCACTTT. Using reference TRBV5-1 and TRBJ1-6 for the parts outside the CDR3, the full variable domain is KAGVTQTPRYLIKTRGQQVTLSCSPISGHRSVSWYQQTPGQGLQFLFEYFSETQRNKGNFPGRFSGRQFSNSRSEMNVSTLELGDSALYLCASREGSNSPLHFGNGTRLTVT.

The chain employs TRBV5-1 and TRBJ2-2, with 7 bases that match TRBD2. Per the germline V gene, CDR1 is SGHRS and CDR2 is YFSETQ. This CDR3 contains 14 residues. Unmatched junction bases numbered 4, after V lost 4 bases and J lost 4 bases. The CDR3 reads CASSPWTSTGELFF. The CDR3 DNA is TGCGCCAGCAGCCCCTGGACTAGCACCGGGGAGCTGTTTTTT.

The chain has TRBV7-9 and TRBJ1-3; maybe TRBD1 (6 bases). This CDR3 spans 14 amino acids. Trimming took off 3 bases at V and 2 bases at J, with 8 bases between the two ends. Germline CDR1 SEHNR, CDR2 FQNEAQ (reference sequence). The chain's CDR3 is CASSFAGAGNTIYF. The CDR3 DNA reads TGTGCCAGCAGCTTTGCAGGGGCTGGAAACACCATATATTTT.

The V call is TRBV2, the J call TRBJ1-1; D is possibly TRBD1 (5 bases). The CDR3 is 15 residues long. V was trimmed by 6 bases and J by 1 base, leaving 15 bases between them. Germline V gene lookup returns CDR1 SNHLY and CDR2 FYNNEI. This chain's CDR3 is CASSPSGGWNTEAFF. In DNA form, the CDR3 reads TGTGCCAGCAGCCCCAGCGGGGGATGGAACACTGAAGCTTTCTTT. The full variable domain, completed using reference TRBV2 and TRBJ1-1, is EPEVTQTPSHQVTQMGQEVILRCVPISNHLYFYWYRQILGQKVEFLVSFYNNEISEKSEIFDDQFSVERPDGSNFTLKIRSTKLEDSAMYFCASSPSGGWNTEAFFGQGTRLTVV.

J is TRBJ2-3 and V is TRBV7-8; the match to TRBD1 covers 8 bases. The CDR3 consists of 16 residues. Trimming took 5 bases from V and 4 from J; bases not matched to a gene: 11. Germline CDR1 reads SGHVS; CDR2 reads FQNEAQ. This CDR3 is CASSRGLSGGSDTQYF. The CDR3 region has the DNA TGTGCCAGCAGCCGAGGGTTGTCAGGGGGCTCAGATACGCAGTATTTT.

The gene calls are TRBV5-4 and TRBJ2-2; D not certain. V was pared by 4 bases and J by 6 bases, with 10 bases between. Germline V gene data show CDR1 as SGHNT and CDR2 as YYREEE (reference sequence). The CDR3 has 13 amino acids. CDR3 amino acids: CASSRDEAGELFF. DNA for the CDR3: TGTGCCAGCAGCCGAGACGAGGCCGGGGAGCTGTTTTTT.

The chain combines TRBV5-1 with TRBJ2-1; 8 bases map to TRBD2. This CDR3 region has 15 residues. From germline, CDR1 is SGHRS and CDR2 YFSETQ. The J segment lost 6 bases and the V segment lost 4 bases, leaving 9 bases of the junction unmatched. CDR3 in DNA: TGCGCCAGCAGCCCGCCCGGGGGGGCCGTCAATGAGCAGTTCTTC. It yields the protein CASSPPGGAVNEQFF.

This chain joins TRBV7-2 and TRBJ2-1; 7 bases align to TRBD2. This CDR3 contains 14 residues. With V trimmed by 7 bases and J by 1 base, 4 bases remained unmatched. Germline V gives CDR1 SGHTA, CDR2 FQGNSA. The CDR3 DNA sequence: TGTGCCAGCAATCCGGGGGGATCCTACAATGAGCAGTTCTTC. Its translation: CASNPGGSYNEQFF.

The chain recombines TRBV3-1 (or the pseudogene TRBV3-2) with TRBJ2-7; D remains ambiguous. V lost 3 bases and J lost 3, with 9 bases in between. Germline V gene data show CDR1 as LGHDT and CDR2 as YNNKEL (reference sequence). The CDR3 is 13 amino acids. CDR3 region: CASSQGRFYEQYF. The DNA of the CDR3 is TGTGCCAGCAGCCAGGGCAGATTCTACGAGCAGTACTTC.